These 14 T cell receptor beta chains came from one sample sequenced in a study of cytomegalovirus exposure and HLA in healthy donors. The PCR contained 60 Vbeta and 13 Jbeta primers. The method was immunoSEQ multiplex PCR; TCRdb's version includes in-frame clones alone and lacks a portion of them. The sample contains around 85,000 clones, 70% to 75% of which appear only once. The sequenced material came from PBMCs. These receptor sequences come from a man between 60 and 70 years old in good health and CMV-seronegative.

The chain has TRBV5-8 and TRBJ1-4, with TRBD1 as a possible D gene (6 bases). From germline, CDR1 is SGHTS and CDR2 YDEGEE. Trimming shortened V by 7 bases and J by 6 bases, and 13 bases separated the two germline ends. The CDR3 spans 13 residues. CDR3 DNA sequence: TGTGCCAGCGGGGGCGCGGCGGATGAAAAACTGTTTTTT. Protein product: CASGGAADEKLFF.

A single count supports this clone. This sequence joins TRBV6-1 and TRBJ2-3, with 7 bases matching TRBD2. The CDR3 runs 15 residues. V lost 1 base to trimming and J lost 4 bases; unmatched junction nucleotides: 5. From germline, CDR1 is MNHNS and CDR2 SASEGT. The CDR3 nucleotides read TGTGCCAGCAGTGAAGGGGGGGGGTGGCCAGATACGCAGTATTTT. Encoded protein: CASSEGGGWPDTQYF.

V and J are TRBV6-5 and TRBJ1-2; unclear D gene. V was pared by 6 bases and J by 0 bases, with 11 bases between. The CDR3 runs 14 residues. Germline CDR1 is MNHEY and CDR2 is SVGAGI. The CDR3 sequence: CASSRDTSNYGYTF. DNA for the CDR3: TGTGCCAGCAGCCGAGACACCTCTAACTATGGCTACACCTTC.

The J gene is TRBJ2-7, the V gene TRBV19; the match to TRBD1 covers 9 bases. Trimming removed 6 bases from V and 4 bases from J; junction bases left unmatched: 4. Germline lookup yields CDR1 LNHDA and CDR2 SQIVND (reference sequence). The CDR3 spans 13 residues. Written as DNA, the CDR3 is TGTGCCAGTAGGGGACAGGGAAAATACGAGCAGTACTTC. Translating gives CASRGQGKYEQYF.

The chain has TRBV7-3 and TRBJ1-2, with 7 bases fitting TRBD1. This CDR3 comprises 15 residues. The V gene end was trimmed by 3 bases and the J gene end by 4 bases; junction bases not matched to a gene: 8. Germline V gene sequence: CDR1 SGHTA, CDR2 FQGTGA. The CDR3 DNA reads as TGTGCCAGCAGCTTGGACGGAAAGGGGGCCTATGGCTACACCTTC. It translates to CASSLDGKGAYGYTF.

This clone was recorded a few times. The V call is TRBV6-5, the J call TRBJ2-7; TRBD1 agrees at 8 bases. The junction had 1 base not matched to a gene; V was cut back by 7 bases and J by 5 bases. Germline values: CDR1 MNHEY, CDR2 SVGAGI. The CDR3 spans 11 residues. The CDR3 reads CASTQGDEQYF. The CDR3 DNA reads as TGTGCCAGCACACAGGGGGACGAGCAGTACTTC.

V usage is TRBV30 and J usage is TRBJ2-7; the match to TRBD1 covers 8 bases. J gave up 3 bases and V 4 bases, and 8 bases lay outside the gene matches. The CDR3 extends over 14 amino acids. Germline CDR1 GTSNPN, CDR2 SVGIG (reference sequence). CDR3 region: CAWTEMDRDYEQYF. CDR3 in DNA: TGTGCCTGGACTGAAATGGACAGGGACTACGAGCAGTACTTC.

The chain couples TRBV4-1 to TRBJ2-7; a possible D gene is TRBD2 (6 bases). CDR3 length equals 17 residues. The V gene lost 1 base and the J gene lost 0 bases, with 16 bases spanning the gap. The V gene's germline CDR1 is MGHRA and CDR2 YSYEKL. The CDR3 loop is CASSQVRSGFHSYEQYF. CDR3 in DNA: TGCGCCAGCAGCCAAGTAAGGAGCGGGTTCCACTCCTACGAGCAGTACTTC.

The sample holds a few counts of this clone. Germline and junction disagree at one end, which may indicate a read error. This sequence joins TRBV6-1 and TRBJ2-7, with D maybe TRBD2 (6 bases). This CDR3 region has 11 residues. In germline, CDR1 is MNHNS, CDR2 SASEGT. In nucleotides, the CDR3 is TGTGCCAGCAGTGAACCGGGACTCCCATCCTTC. Its translation: CASSEPGLPSF.

The chain combines TRBV5-1 with TRBJ2-5; TRBD1 matches 9 bases. CDR3 length: 16 amino acids. Germline values: CDR1 SGHRS, CDR2 YFSETQ. The V gene end was trimmed by 6 bases and the J gene end by 2 bases; junction bases not matched to a gene: 11. This CDR3 is CASIPMTGGFQETQYF. Here the CDR3 DNA reads TGCGCCAGCATCCCCATGACAGGGGGATTTCAAGAGACCCAGTACTTC.

This chain connects TRBV10-3 to TRBJ1-6, with 9 bases lining up with TRBD1. This CDR3 region has 13 residues. CDR1 and CDR2 from the germline V gene are ENHRY and SYGVKD. With V trimmed by 10 bases and J by 5 bases, 3 bases remained unmatched. The CDR3 sequence is CATGDRDNSPLHF. CDR3 bases: TGTGCCACGGGGGACAGGGATAATTCACCCCTCCACTTT.

The chain couples TRBV7-9 to TRBJ1-4; 7 bases line up with TRBD1. Trimming removed 5 bases from V and 7 bases from J; junction bases left unmatched: 10. CDR3 size: 15 residues. Germline lookup yields CDR1 SEHNR and CDR2 FQNEAQ (reference sequence). The CDR3 DNA reads as TGTGCCAGCAGCCCCGGTGGAGGGGGCTTTGAAAAACTGTTTTTT. Translation: CASSPGGGGFEKLFF.

This clone showed up just a few times. The chain joins TRBV15 to TRBJ2-7; 9 bases are shared with TRBD1. J lost 2 bases, V lost 11 bases, and 7 bases had no gene match. The length of the CDR3 is 13 residues. The V gene's germline CDR1 is LNHNV and CDR2 YYDKDF (reference sequence). This CDR3 reads CAVRDREAYEQYF. In nucleotides, the CDR3 is TGTGCCGTCAGGGACAGGGAGGCCTACGAGCAGTACTTC.

This clone was found a few times. This chain connects TRBV30 to TRBJ1-2, with unresolved D. Germline CDR1 and CDR2: GTSNPN and SVGIG (reference sequence). Trimming removed 0 bases from V and 4 bases from J, with 15 bases in between. This CDR3 is 15 amino acids long. The CDR3 coding sequence is TGTGCCTGGAGTGTAGGGCGGGCAGAAGTCTATGGCTACACCTTC. Translated: CAWSVGRAEVYGYTF.